Presented here are 32 T cell receptor beta chains from one specimen sequenced in a study of patients and donors after allogeneic stem cell transplantation. TCRdb reanalysed the RT-PCR reads using MiXCR and keeps one entry per CDR3 protein. Of about a million distinct CDR3 sequences listed, more than 15% are singletons. Sequenced input: blood, either unsorted or a sorted T cell fraction (not recorded which). Receptors originate from a human donor who was either an allogeneic HSCT recipient or a stem cell or donor lymphocyte infusion donor (not recorded which). It is not recorded whose cells these are; they may come from a transplant donor.

The CDR3 DNA follows: TGTGCCAGCAGTCAAAGAGGGGACGAGCAGTACTTC. Its translation: CASSQRGDEQYF. This sequence joins TRBV12-3 or TRBV12-4 and TRBJ2-7; possibly TRBD1 or TRBD2 for D (5 bases each). The CDR3 is 12 amino acids. V lost 5 bases and J 5 bases, leaving 10 bases between the germline ends.

Concerning this clonotype: A junction end diverges from the germline sequence, so it may reflect a read error. The chain links TRBV7-7 to TRBJ2-7; 9 positions agree with TRBD2. The germline gives CDR1 SSHAT, CDR2 FNYEAQ (reference sequence). The CDR3 length is 15 residues. CDR3 coding DNA: TGTGCTAGCAGCCGGGGGACTAGCCCAACCTACGAGCAGTACTTC. Translating it yields CASSRGTSPTYEQYF.

This chain joins TRBV19 and TRBJ1-1; perhaps TRBD1 as D (5 bases). Per the germline V gene, CDR1 is LNHDA and CDR2 is SQIVND (reference sequence). The CDR3 sequence is 11 residues long. V shed 10 bases and J shed 6 bases, with 12 bases lying between them. CDR3 region: CATGAFAEAFF. In nucleotides, the CDR3 is TGTGCCACCGGGGCGTTCGCTGAAGCTTTCTTT.

The chain links TRBV4-3 to TRBJ1-2; no clear D gene. CDR1 and CDR2 (germline): LGHNA, YSLEER. Trimming removed 1 base at V and 3 bases at J, with 12 bases between. The CDR3 loop spans 15 amino acids. The CDR3 loop is CASSQVGREHYGYTF. The CDR3 DNA sequence: TGCGCCAGCAGCCAAGTAGGGAGGGAGCACTATGGCTACACCTTC.

This chain links TRBV6-1 with TRBJ2-1; TRBD2 might be the D (7 bases). Looked up from germline, CDR1 is MNHNS and CDR2 is SASEGT. The CDR3 covers 16 residues. Trimming shortened V by 5 bases and J by 4 bases, and 18 bases separated the two germline ends. CDR3 DNA: TGTGCCAGCAGTAAAATGAGGGGGGGGGCTTACAATGAGCAGTTCTTC. This codes for CASSKMRGGAYNEQFF.

This chain uses TRBV20-1 with TRBJ2-3; 7 bases fit TRBD2. Germline V CDR1 and CDR2: DFQATT, SNEGSKA (reference sequence). The CDR3 length is 14 residues. Germline trimming cut 8 bases from V and 4 bases from J; bases unmatched to any gene: 12. The DNA of the CDR3 is TGCAGTACGGAGACTAGCTTTAGCCCAGATACGCAGTATTTT. It specifies CSTETSFSPDTQYF.

This sequence joins TRBV29-1 and TRBJ2-7; tentative D call: TRBD1 (6 bases). Per germline, CDR1 SQVTM and CDR2 ANQGSEA. CDR3 length equals 13 residues. V was pared by 6 bases and J by 0 bases, with 12 bases between. In DNA, the CDR3 is TGCAGCGTCCGACAGGATGTCTCCTACGAGCAGTACTTC. Translated, it gives CSVRQDVSYEQYF.

This clonotype was observed a handful of times. This chain uses TRBV5-1 with TRBJ2-1, with D possibly matching TRBD2 (5 bases). Germline V gene data show CDR1 as SGHRS and CDR2 as YFSETQ. CDR3 length equals 16 residues. The V and J ends lost 0 bases and 3 bases respectively, with 13 bases between them. The CDR3 bases are TGCGCCAGCAGCTTGGAGGGAGCGCCCTACTACAATGAGCAGTTCTTC. This encodes CASSLEGAPYYNEQFF.

J is TRBJ2-3 and V is TRBV24-1, with D perhaps being TRBD1 or TRBD2 (5 bases each). V dropped 7 bases and J dropped 2 bases, with 12 bases sitting between them. The CDR3 spans 14 residues. Germline assignment: CDR1 KGHDR and CDR2 SFDVKD. The CDR3 here is CATRGTGTTDTQYF. CDR3 bases: TGTGCCACCAGAGGTACTGGGACCACAGATACGCAGTATTTT.

The chain carries TRBV27 and TRBJ2-3; 7 bases are shared with TRBD2. The CDR3 contains 15 residues. V was clipped by 3 bases and J by 5 bases; unmatched bases: 8. Germline CDR1 and CDR2: MNHEY and SMNVEV (reference sequence). DNA for the CDR3: TGTGCCAGCAGTTTCTGGGGGAGGGCCGGAGATACGCAGTATTTT. This gives the protein CASSFWGRAGDTQYF.

The chain uses TRBV27 and TRBJ2-3; TRBD2 aligns across 10 bases. The CDR3 sequence is 17 residues long. CDR1 is MNHEY, CDR2 SMNVEV, per germline (reference sequence). Unmatched junction bases numbered 8, after V lost 3 bases and J lost 2 bases. CDR3 in amino acids: CASSLLAGVSITDTQYF. The CDR3 DNA follows: TGTGCCAGCAGTTTGCTAGCGGGAGTCTCAATCACAGATACGCAGTATTTT.

The V and J genes are TRBV11-2 and TRBJ2-5, with D perhaps TRBD1 or TRBD2 (5 bases each). Germline CDR1 is SGHAT and CDR2 is FQNNGV. V shed 4 bases and J shed 3 bases, with 15 bases lying between them. This CDR3 comprises 15 residues. CDR3 sequence: CASSSSFRGEETQYF. CDR3 DNA sequence: TGTGCCAGCAGCTCCTCCTTTCGAGGGGAAGAGACCCAGTACTTC.

This rearrangement joins TRBV20-1 to TRBJ2-3; D call uncertain. The V gene lost 0 bases and the J gene lost 1 base, with 11 bases spanning the gap. The CDR3 spans 15 residues. CDR1 is DFQATT and CDR2 is SNEGSKA in the germline V gene (reference sequence). The DNA for the CDR3 is TGCAGTGCTAGAGAGGGCTCTCCCCGCACAGATACGCAGTATTTT. Amino acids: CSAREGSPRTDTQYF.

The rearrangement uses TRBV7-6 and TRBJ2-5; possibly TRBD1 for D (5 bases). V was shortened by 4 bases and J by 3 bases, with 15 bases between the two germline ends. CDR1 is SGHVS, CDR2 FNYEAQ, per germline. The CDR3 is made up of 15 amino acids. The CDR3 nucleotides read TGTGCCAGCAGCTCTACAACCAGGGCAGAAGAGACCCAGTACTTC. Protein product: CASSSTTRAEETQYF.

This clonotype was counted only a few times. The rearrangement uses TRBV12-3 or TRBV12-4 and TRBJ1-1, with D unresolved. The CDR3 is made up of 13 amino acids. Deletions cut 3 bases from V and 6 bases from J, with 11 bases between. The CDR3 region has the DNA TGTGCCAGCAGTTTTGGCGGGCGGTCTGAAGCTTTCTTT. Residues: CASSFGGRSEAFF.

This clonotype was seen ten or more times. The rearrangement uses TRBV12-3 or TRBV12-4 and TRBJ2-5; TRBD1 aligns across 7 bases. This CDR3 has 13 residues. Germline trimming cut 6 bases from V and 4 bases from J; bases unmatched to any gene: 5. This CDR3 is CASSTGALETQYF. The CDR3 coding sequence is TGTGCCAGCAGCACAGGGGCCTTAGAGACCCAGTACTTC.

CDR3 sequence: CASTAGRLNTEAFF. The DNA for the CDR3 is TGTGCCAGTACCGCCGGGCGGTTGAACACTGAAGCTTTCTTT. The chain joins TRBV19 to TRBJ1-1; D is unresolved. With 7 bases removed from V and 0 bases from J, the gap between germline ends came to 12 bases. The CDR3 sequence is 14 residues long. Germline values: CDR1 LNHDA, CDR2 SQIVND (reference sequence).

At least ten counts were recorded for this clonotype. The chain is built from TRBV12-3 or TRBV12-4 and TRBJ2-2; the D is unclear. V was trimmed by 8 bases and J by 5 bases, leaving 6 bases between them. The CDR3 sequence is 11 residues long. The CDR3 loop reads CASLRTGELFF. CDR3 nucleotide sequence: TGTGCCAGCTTGCGAACCGGGGAGCTGTTTTTT.

This clonotype was seen repeatedly, ten times or more. V gene TRBV11-1 combines with J gene TRBJ1-2; possible D gene TRBD1, 5 bases. V lost 6 bases and J 5 bases, leaving 10 bases between the germline ends. CDR3 length: 12 residues. The V gene's germline CDR1 is SGHAT and CDR2 FQDESV (reference sequence). The CDR3 region has the DNA TGTGCCAGCAGTTCAGGGCAGTATGGCTACACCTTC. Amino acids: CASSSGQYGYTF.

The rearrangement joins TRBV2 to TRBJ2-1; the match to TRBD2 covers 8 bases. The CDR3 has 13 amino acids. CDR1 and CDR2 from the germline V gene are SNHLY and FYNNEI. The V and J ends lost 5 bases and 10 bases, in that order; junction bases with no gene match: 7. The CDR3 loop reads CASSYGQRGEQFF. DNA for the CDR3: TGTGCCAGCAGTTATGGACAGCGGGGGGAGCAGTTCTTC. Together with reference TRBV2 and TRBJ2-1, the CDR3 gives the full variable domain: EPEVTQTPSHQVTQMGQEVILRCVPISNHLYFYWYRQILGQKVEFLVSFYNNEISEKSEIFDDQFSVERPDGSNFTLKIRSTKLEDSAMYFCASSYGQRGEQFFGPGTRLTVL.

The chain combines TRBV5-1 with TRBJ2-5, with a weak D call TRBD2 (6 bases). The CDR3 length is 15 residues. The V gene's germline CDR1 is SGHRS and CDR2 YFSETQ. Trimming cost V 5 bases and J 5 bases, with 19 bases left between them. As DNA, the CDR3 is TGCGCCAGCAGATTATACTCTGGGGGGACGGAGACCCAGTACTTC. Protein: CASRLYSGGTETQYF.

This clonotype was picked up a small number of times. The J gene is TRBJ1-5, the V gene TRBV10-3; 11 bases are shared with TRBD1. This CDR3 contains 18 residues. CDR1 and CDR2 (germline): ENHRY, SYGVKD. Trimming cost V 4 bases and J 3 bases; bases outside gene matches: 11. The DNA of the CDR3 is TGTGCCATCAGTGGCTCAGGACAGGGGGCCTCCTCCAATCAGCCCCAGCATTTT. Translated, it gives CAISGSGQGASSNQPQHF.

This clonotype was picked up a small number of times. V usage is TRBV12-3 or TRBV12-4 and J usage is TRBJ2-1; the D gene is possibly TRBD2 (6 bases). CDR3 length equals 17 residues. The V and J ends lost 6 bases and 6 bases respectively, with 24 bases between them. The CDR3: CASSLASLGLGGNEQFF. CDR3 bases: TGTGCCAGCAGCCTAGCAAGTTTGGGGTTGGGGGGCAATGAGCAGTTCTTC.

The rearrangement uses TRBV18 and TRBJ1-1; D is unclear. CDR1 is KGHSH, CDR2 LQKENI, per germline. V gave up 3 bases and J gave up 8 bases, with 10 bases separating them. CDR3 length: 12 amino acids. The CDR3 nucleotides are TGTGCCAGCTCACCCTTACCTCAGGAAGCTTTCTTT. This translates into CASSPLPQEAFF.

The chain uses TRBV9 and TRBJ2-7; TRBD2 matches 13 bases. V was clipped by 0 bases and J by 3 bases; unmatched bases: 6. This CDR3 is 17 amino acids long. The germline gives CDR1 SGDLS, CDR2 YYNGEE. For the CDR3, the DNA is TGTGCCAGCAGCGTAGCTGGGAGGACTAGCGGGAGCTACGAGCAGTACTTC. Translation gives CASSVAGRTSGSYEQYF.

The J gene is TRBJ2-7, the V gene TRBV5-1, with a weak D call TRBD2 (6 bases). The ends were cut back, 0 bases at V and 5 bases at J, with 15 bases in the middle. CDR3 length: 15 amino acids. Germline assignment: CDR1 SGHRS and CDR2 YFSETQ. CDR3 in amino acids: CASSLDGTRRDEQYF. As DNA, the CDR3 is TGCGCCAGCAGCTTGGATGGGACCAGGAGGGACGAGCAGTACTTC.

The chain has TRBV6-5 and TRBJ2-3, with no clear D. V dropped 0 bases and J dropped 3 bases, with 4 bases sitting between them. Germline loops: CDR1 MNHEY, CDR2 SVGAGI. This CDR3 spans 13 amino acids. CDR3 DNA: TGTGCCAGCAGTTACTCGATGACAGATACGCAGTATTTT. Its translation is CASSYSMTDTQYF.

The chain combines TRBV5-5 with TRBJ1-1; D perhaps matches TRBD1 (6 bases). CDR3 length: 14 amino acids. The germline V and J ends were trimmed by 5 bases and 2 bases, with 13 bases remaining between them. The V gene's germline CDR1 is SGHKS and CDR2 YYEKEE (reference sequence). The CDR3 reads CASRVDRSNTEAFF. The CDR3 nucleotides read TGTGCCAGCAGGGTAGACAGGAGCAACACTGAAGCTTTCTTT.

The chain has TRBV6-2 or TRBV6-3 and TRBJ1-1, with 7 nucleotides matching TRBD1. V trimming: 8 bases; J trimming: 6 bases; junction bases outside the gene matches: 9. This CDR3 has 13 residues. The germline V gene has CDR1 MNHEY and CDR2 SVGEGT. The CDR3 nucleotides are TGTGCCAGCGTGACAGGGCCGGGTGCTGAAGCTTTCTTT. Translation gives CASVTGPGAEAFF.

The V gene is TRBV5-1, the J gene TRBJ2-1; D possibly corresponds to TRBD1 (6 bases). Germline lookup yields CDR1 SGHRS and CDR2 YFSETQ. The V and J ends lost 4 bases and 8 bases respectively, with 22 bases between them. The CDR3 has 16 amino acids. CDR3 sequence reads: CASSQAQLRAGDEQFF. The CDR3 nucleotides read TGCGCCAGCAGCCAAGCCCAACTCAGGGCAGGGGATGAGCAGTTCTTC.

This clonotype was seen more than once but under ten times. CDR3 in amino acids: CASSLRPFYGYTF. Written as DNA, the CDR3 is TGTGCCAGCAGTTTAAGGCCATTCTATGGCTACACCTTC. V is TRBV12-3 or TRBV12-4 and J is TRBJ1-2; no clear D gene. The CDR3 has 13 residues. V was cut by 2 bases and J by 4 bases, with 8 bases left in between.

DNA for the CDR3: TGTGCCAGCAGTTTATCTCGAACAGGGGGCTCCTATGGCTACACCTTC. Its protein is CASSLSRTGGSYGYTF. V usage is TRBV12-3 or TRBV12-4 and J usage is TRBJ1-2, with 9 nucleotides matching TRBD1. The CDR3 is 16 amino acids. Unmatched junction bases numbered 8, after V lost 2 bases and J lost 4 bases.